Below are 14 T cell receptor beta chains sequenced from a single sample in a study of glioma-infiltrating T cells. Using RNA template, CDR3s of TCR alpha and beta were amplified with iRepertoire arm-PCR. TCRdb reprocessed the multiplex PCR reads with MiXCR, giving one entry per CDR3 protein. The data show over 70,000 distinct CDR3 sequences, about 23% seen once. Sequencing used glioma tissue, nonneoplastic brain tissue, or PBMCs (not recorded which). All receptors derive from a human donor with low-grade glioma or glioblastoma, undergoing nonglioma brain surgery, or in good health (not recorded which).

This clonotype came up a few times. The V call is TRBV29-1, the J call TRBJ1-2, with D possibly TRBD1 on 5 matching bases. This CDR3 is built from 17 residues. V dropped 1 base and J dropped 1 base, with 19 bases sitting between them. Looked up from germline, CDR1 is SQVTM and CDR2 is ANQGSEA. The chain's CDR3 is CSVEGARGEGFNYGYTF. DNA for the CDR3: TGCAGCGTTGAAGGGGCGAGGGGAGAGGGATTTAACTATGGCTACACCTTC.

This clonotype was detected many times. The rearrangement links TRBV3-1 to TRBJ2-3; a possible D gene is TRBD2 (6 bases). V dropped 1 base and J dropped 0 bases, with 14 bases sitting between them. CDR3 size: 17 residues. Germline values: CDR1 LGHDT, CDR2 YNNKEL (reference sequence). For the CDR3, the DNA is TGTGCCAGCAGCCAAGTCCTCTCGGGGACTAGCACAGATACGCAGTATTTT. It codes for CASSQVLSGTSTDTQYF.

The CDR3 protein is CASSLDLSAGEETQYF. DNA of the CDR3: TGTGCCAGCAGTTTAGATCTTTCGGCAGGGGAAGAGACCCAGTACTTC. The chain has TRBV12-3 or TRBV12-4 and TRBJ2-5, with TRBD1 as a possible D gene (6 bases). Trimming shortened V by 1 base and J by 3 bases, and 15 bases separated the two germline ends. CDR3 length: 16 residues.

To note about this clonotype: Mismatch with germline at one junction end may stem from a read error. This rearrangement joins TRBV2 to TRBJ2-7; 8 bases are shared with TRBD1. There are 15 residues in the CDR3. Germline lookup yields CDR1 SNHLY and CDR2 FYNNEI. The CDR3: CARSDLRQGSYEQYF. The CDR3 DNA reads as TGTGCCAGAAGTGACCTAAGACAGGGGTCCTACGAGCAGTACTTC.

The chain uses TRBV2 and TRBJ2-7; D remains unclear. Germline V gene sequence: CDR1 SNHLY, CDR2 FYNNEI. The CDR3 loop spans 14 amino acids. V gave up 6 bases and J gave up 3 bases, with 15 bases separating them. DNA for the CDR3: TGTGCCAGCAGCCTTACGACTGGGCTCTACGAGCAGTACTTC. It is translated as CASSLTTGLYEQYF.

The rearrangement uses TRBV18 and TRBJ1-1; 8 bases agree with TRBD1. Germline CDR1 is KGHSH and CDR2 is LQKENI. The CDR3 has 14 residues. J lost 4 bases, V lost 4 bases, and 5 bases had no gene match. The CDR3 bases are TGTGCCAGCTCACAGGACAGGGCGAGCACTGAAGCTTTCTTT. Its protein is CASSQDRASTEAFF.

The V and J genes are TRBV2 and TRBJ1-5; unclear D gene. The J call is in doubt because the DNA end fits TRBJ2-3 better. The CDR3 has 14 amino acids. Germline loops: CDR1 SNHLY, CDR2 FYNNEI. The chain's CDR3 is CASSEGWAAQPQYF. The CDR3 DNA reads as TGTGCCAGCAGTGAAGGTTGGGCGGCGCAGCCCCAGTATTTT.

This clonotype was seen repeatedly, ten times or more. This sequence joins TRBV6-1 and TRBJ1-1, with D perhaps TRBD1 (6 bases). This CDR3 spans 12 amino acids. CDR1 is MNHNS, CDR2 SASEGT, per germline. V lost 6 bases and J lost 5, with 10 bases in between. The CDR3 DNA is TGTGCCAGCAGGGACAGATCAACTGAAGCTTTCTTT. Amino acid sequence: CASRDRSTEAFF.

V is TRBV30 and J is TRBJ2-3; D is unclear. The CDR3 is 13 residues long. V was cut by 4 bases and J by 3 bases, with 11 bases left in between. Germline-derived CDR1 and CDR2 are GTSNPN and SVGIG (reference sequence). DNA for the CDR3: TGTGCCTGGACATCTAAGGGTACAGATACGCAGTATTTT. It is translated as CAWTSKGTDTQYF.

Note on this clonotype: A read error may be the cause here, since a much bigger clone is one base away. The chain employs TRBV19 and TRBJ1-5; D remains ambiguous. The CDR3 runs to 16 residues. Per germline, CDR1 LNHDA and CDR2 SQIVND (reference sequence). The DNA of the CDR3 is TGTACCAGTAGTATAGTCGGCGCGGTTAGCAATCAGCCCCAGCATTTT. Translated: CTSSIVGAVSNQPQHF.

This clonotype was observed at least ten times. The rearrangement joins TRBV14 to TRBJ1-1; tentatively, D is TRBD1 (6 bases). Per the germline V gene, CDR1 is SGHDN and CDR2 is FVKESK. Trimming took 4 bases from V and 0 from J, leaving 18 bases between them. The CDR3 sequence is 17 residues long. CDR3 loop: CASSRGTGSDMNTEAFF. CDR3 in DNA: TGTGCCAGCAGCCGCGGAACAGGGTCCGACATGAACACTGAAGCTTTCTTT.

This clonotype showed up just once. This chain links TRBV24-1 with TRBJ2-1; 14 nucleotides line up with TRBD2. The CDR3 has 16 amino acids. Germline V gene data show CDR1 as KGHDR and CDR2 as SFDVKD. V lost 4 bases, J lost 8 bases, and 6 bases stayed unmatched. The CDR3 region has the DNA TGTGCCACCAGTGACCCCGGGACTAGCGGGAGTTATGAGCAGTTCTTC. Translated, it gives CATSDPGTSGSYEQFF.

The rearrangement links TRBV25-1 to TRBJ1-5; possible D gene TRBD1, 6 bases. This CDR3 comprises 17 residues. V shed 7 bases and J shed 2 bases, with 21 bases lying between them. Germline V gene sequence: CDR1 MGHDK, CDR2 SYGVNS. The CDR3 DNA reads TGTGCCAGCACCATCAGAGGGAGGGGGAGGGGCAATCAGCCCCAGCATTTT. This sequence encodes CASTIRGRGRGNQPQHF.

This clonotype was recorded at least ten times. The chain uses TRBV5-1 and TRBJ2-1; D is perhaps TRBD2 (5 bases). The length of the CDR3 is 13 residues. The germline V and J ends were trimmed by 2 bases and 7 bases, with 10 bases remaining between them. In germline, CDR1 is SGHRS, CDR2 YFSETQ. DNA of the CDR3: TGCGCCAGCAGCTTAAGGACGGGGAATGAGCAGTTCTTC. This translates into CASSLRTGNEQFF.